This T cell receptor beta chain was recovered during a study of shared clonotypes between healthy human individuals. Only CD45RO-negative cells positively selected for CCR7 counted as naive CD8 cells, so terminally differentiated effector memory CD45RA+ cells were excluded. As regards this clone: Its antigen remains unknown.

Profiling relied on immunoSEQ multiplex PCR, and the TCRdb table lists in-frame clones only, not all of them. The sample yields 630,000 or so clones, 98% seen once. Study-wide findings and caveats: On the whole, naive subsets had larger estimated richness than memory subsets had. Investigators collected only blood, and repertoires in tissues likely differ.

The V gene's germline CDR1 is MNHEY and CDR2 SMNVEV (reference sequence). The CDR3 covers 14 residues. Unmatched junction bases numbered 7, after V lost 6 bases and J lost 6 bases. This TCR was sampled from a man aged 30-40 years in good health. The chain employs TRBV27 and TRBJ1-2, with 10 positions matching TRBD1. The specimen sequenced was naive CD8+ T cells sorted from blood. The chain's CDR3 is CASRSPDRGDGYTF. The DNA of the CDR3 is TGTGCCAGCAGGTCACCGGACAGGGGGGATGGCTACACCTTC.